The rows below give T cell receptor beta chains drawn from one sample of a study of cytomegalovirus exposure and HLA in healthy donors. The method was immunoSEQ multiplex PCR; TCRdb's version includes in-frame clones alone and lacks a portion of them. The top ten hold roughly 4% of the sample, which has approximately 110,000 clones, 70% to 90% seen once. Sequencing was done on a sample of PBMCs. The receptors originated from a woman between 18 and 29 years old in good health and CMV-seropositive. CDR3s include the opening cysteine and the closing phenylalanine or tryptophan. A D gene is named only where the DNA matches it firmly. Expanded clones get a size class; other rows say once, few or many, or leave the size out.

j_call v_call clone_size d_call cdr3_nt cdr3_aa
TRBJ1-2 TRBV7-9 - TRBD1 TGTGCCAGCAGCTCCCCGGCACAGGGGGAAGGCTATGGCTACACCTTC CASSSPAQGEGYGYTF
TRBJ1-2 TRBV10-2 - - TGCGCCAGCAGCCGAGTAGGCAGGGCGAATGGCTACACCTTC CASSRVGRANGYTF
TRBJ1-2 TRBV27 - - TGTGCCAGCAGTTTATCAGACAGAACACCATATGGCTACACCTTC CASSLSDRTPYGYTF
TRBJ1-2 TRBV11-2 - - TGTGCCAGCAGCCCACACTCGACAGAGCCTAGAAACTATGGCTACACCTTC CASSPHSTEPRNYGYTF
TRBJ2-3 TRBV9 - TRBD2 TGTGCCAGCAGCGCCCCTAGCGGGGGGGTGGGAGATACGCAGTATTTT CASSAPSGGVGDTQYF
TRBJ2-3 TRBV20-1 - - TGCAGTGCCCTACGTTTAGATACGCAGTATTTT CSALRLDTQYF
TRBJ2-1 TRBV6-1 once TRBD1 TGTGCCAGCAGTGTCCGACAGGGATTATACAATGAGCAGTTCTTC CASSVRQGLYNEQFF
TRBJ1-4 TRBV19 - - TGTGCCAGTACACCCATCGCCTCGGGTGAAAAACTGTTTTTT CASTPIASGEKLFF
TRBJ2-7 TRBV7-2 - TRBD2 TGTGCCAGCAGCGGAACGGGACTAGCCTACGAGCAGTACTTC CASSGTGLAYEQYF
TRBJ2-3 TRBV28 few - TGTGCCAGTAAGGAGGGCACAGATACGCAGTATTTT CASKEGTDTQYF
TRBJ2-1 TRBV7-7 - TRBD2 TGTGCCAGCAGCCTCGGTAGGCTAGCGGGAGGCAATGAGCAGTTCTTC CASSLGRLAGGNEQFF
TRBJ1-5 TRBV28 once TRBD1 TGTGCCAGCCAATGGACAGGGATCAATCAGCCCCAGCATTTT CASQWTGINQPQHF
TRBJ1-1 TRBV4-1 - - TGCGCCAGCAGCCAAGCCCGGCAGGGGCACACTGAAGCTTTCTTT CASSQARQGHTEAFF
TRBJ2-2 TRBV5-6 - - TGTGCCAGCAGCTTCTTGGGACTGAACACCGGGGAGCTGTTTTTT CASSFLGLNTGELFF
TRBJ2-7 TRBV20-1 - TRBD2 TGCAGTGTAGCGGGGGGCTACGAGCAGTACTTC CSVAGGYEQYF
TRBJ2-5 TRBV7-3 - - TGTGCCAGCAGCTTATCATTGGCGGAAGAGACCCAGTACTTC CASSLSLAEETQYF
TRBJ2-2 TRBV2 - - TGTGCCAGCAGTGATGGGGGAGGCACCGGGGAGCTGTTTTTT CASSDGGGTGELFF
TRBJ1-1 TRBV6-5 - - TGTGCCAGCAGTCGGTCAGGCAGGGAGGCTGAAGCTTTCTTT CASSRSGREAEAFF